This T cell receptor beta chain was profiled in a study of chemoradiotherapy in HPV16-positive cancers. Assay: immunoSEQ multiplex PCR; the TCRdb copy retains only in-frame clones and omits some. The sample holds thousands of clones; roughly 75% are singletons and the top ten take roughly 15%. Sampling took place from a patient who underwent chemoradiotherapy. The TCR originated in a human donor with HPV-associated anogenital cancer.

CDR3 sequence (DNA): TGTGCCTGGAAGAGTGATTGGACTGAAGCTTTCTTT. The encoded protein is CAWKSDWTEAFF. The chain links TRBV30 to TRBJ1-1; no firm D call. Trimming shortened V by 4 bases and J by 5 bases, and 11 bases separated the two germline ends. There are 12 residues in the CDR3. From germline, CDR1 is GTSNPN and CDR2 SVGIG (reference sequence).